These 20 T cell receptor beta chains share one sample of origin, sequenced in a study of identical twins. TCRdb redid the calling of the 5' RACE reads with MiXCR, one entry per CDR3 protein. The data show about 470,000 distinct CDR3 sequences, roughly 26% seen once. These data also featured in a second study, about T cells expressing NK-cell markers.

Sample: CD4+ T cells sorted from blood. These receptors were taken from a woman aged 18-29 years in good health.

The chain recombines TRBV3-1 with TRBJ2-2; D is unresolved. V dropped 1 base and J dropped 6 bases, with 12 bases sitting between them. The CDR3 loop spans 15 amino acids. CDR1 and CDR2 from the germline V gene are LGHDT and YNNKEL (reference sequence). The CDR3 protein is CASSQVLVIPGELFF. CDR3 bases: TGTGCCAGCAGCCAAGTGTTGGTGATACCCGGGGAGCTGTTTTTT.

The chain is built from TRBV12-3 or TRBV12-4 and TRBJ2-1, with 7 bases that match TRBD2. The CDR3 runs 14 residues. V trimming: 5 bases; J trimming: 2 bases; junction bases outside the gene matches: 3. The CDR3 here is CASSARGAYNEQFF. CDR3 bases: TGTGCCAGCAGTGCACGGGGGGCCTACAATGAGCAGTTCTTC.

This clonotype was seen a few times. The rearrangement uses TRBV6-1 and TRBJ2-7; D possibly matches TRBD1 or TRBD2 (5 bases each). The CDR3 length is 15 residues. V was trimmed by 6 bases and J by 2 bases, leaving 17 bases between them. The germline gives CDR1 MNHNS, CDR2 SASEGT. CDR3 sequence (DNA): TGTGCCAGCAGGACCCATGGGACGGATACCTACGAGCAGTACTTC. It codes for CASRTHGTDTYEQYF.

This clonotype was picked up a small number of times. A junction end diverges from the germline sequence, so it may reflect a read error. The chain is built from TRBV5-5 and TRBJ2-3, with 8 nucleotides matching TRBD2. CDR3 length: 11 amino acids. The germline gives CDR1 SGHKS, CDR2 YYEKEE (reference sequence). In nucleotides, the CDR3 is TGTGCCAGCAGCCACGAAGGACTAGCAAGGTTT. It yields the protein CASSHEGLARF.

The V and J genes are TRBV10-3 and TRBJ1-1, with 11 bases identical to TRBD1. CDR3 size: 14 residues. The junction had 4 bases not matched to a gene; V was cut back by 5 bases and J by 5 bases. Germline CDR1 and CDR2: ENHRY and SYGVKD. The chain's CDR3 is CAISKDRGLTEAFF. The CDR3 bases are TGTGCCATCAGTAAGGACAGGGGGCTTACTGAAGCTTTCTTT.

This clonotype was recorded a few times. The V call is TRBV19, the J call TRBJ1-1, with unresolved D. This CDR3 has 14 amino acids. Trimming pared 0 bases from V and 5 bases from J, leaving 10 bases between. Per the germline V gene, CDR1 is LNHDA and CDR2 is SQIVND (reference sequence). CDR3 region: CASSIEGRYTEAFF. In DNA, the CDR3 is TGTGCCAGTAGTATAGAGGGCAGGTATACTGAAGCTTTCTTT.

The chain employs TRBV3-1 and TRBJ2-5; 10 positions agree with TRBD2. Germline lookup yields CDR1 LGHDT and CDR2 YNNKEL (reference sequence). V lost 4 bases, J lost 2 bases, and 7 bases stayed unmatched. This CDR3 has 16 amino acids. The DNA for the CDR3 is TGTGCCAGCAGCCCTACTAGCGGGGCCACTCAAGAGACCCAGTACTTC. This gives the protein CASSPTSGATQETQYF.

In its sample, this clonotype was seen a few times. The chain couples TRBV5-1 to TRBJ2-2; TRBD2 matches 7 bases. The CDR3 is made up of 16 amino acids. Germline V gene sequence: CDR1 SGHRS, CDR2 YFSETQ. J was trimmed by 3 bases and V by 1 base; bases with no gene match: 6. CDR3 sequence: CASSLRLADYTGELFF. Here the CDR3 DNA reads TGCGCCAGCAGCTTGAGGCTAGCGGACTACACCGGGGAGCTGTTTTTT. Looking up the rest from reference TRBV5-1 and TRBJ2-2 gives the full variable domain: KAGVTQTPRYLIKTRGQQVTLSCSPISGHRSVSWYQQTPGQGLQFLFEYFSETQRNKGNFPGRFSGRQFSNSRSEMNVSTLELGDSALYLCASSLRLADYTGELFFGEGSRLTVL.

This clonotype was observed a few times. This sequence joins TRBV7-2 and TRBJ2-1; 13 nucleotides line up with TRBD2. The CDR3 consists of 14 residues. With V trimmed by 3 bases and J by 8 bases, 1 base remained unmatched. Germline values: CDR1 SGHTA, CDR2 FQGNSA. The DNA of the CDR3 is TGTGCCAGCAGCTTCGGACTAGCGGGAGATGAGCAGTTCTTC. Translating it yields CASSFGLAGDEQFF.

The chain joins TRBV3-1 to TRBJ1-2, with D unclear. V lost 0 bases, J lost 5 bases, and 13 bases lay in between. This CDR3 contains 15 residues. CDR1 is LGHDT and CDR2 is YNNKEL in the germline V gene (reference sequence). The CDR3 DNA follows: TGTGCCAGCAGCCAAGATTGGCAGGAGCCTTATGGCTACACCTTC. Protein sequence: CASSQDWQEPYGYTF. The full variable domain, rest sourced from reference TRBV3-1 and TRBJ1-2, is DTAVSQTPKYLVTQMGNDKSIKCEQNLGHDTMYWYKQDSKKFLKIMFSYNNKELIINETVPNRFSPKSPDKAHLNLHINSLELGDSAVYFCASSQDWQEPYGYTFGSGTRLTVV.

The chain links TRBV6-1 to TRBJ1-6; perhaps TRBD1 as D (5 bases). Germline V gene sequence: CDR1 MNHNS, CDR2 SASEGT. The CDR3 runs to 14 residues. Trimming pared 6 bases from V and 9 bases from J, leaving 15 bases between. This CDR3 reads CASSPAGFGSPLHF. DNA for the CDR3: TGTGCCAGCAGCCCCGCAGGGTTCGGTTCACCCCTCCACTTT.

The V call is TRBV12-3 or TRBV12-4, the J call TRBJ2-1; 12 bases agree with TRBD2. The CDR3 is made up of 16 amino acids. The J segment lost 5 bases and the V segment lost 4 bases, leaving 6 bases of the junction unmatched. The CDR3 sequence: CASSSPSSGGDNEQFF. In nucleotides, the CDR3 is TGTGCCAGCAGTTCCCCGTCTAGCGGGGGGGACAATGAGCAGTTCTTC.

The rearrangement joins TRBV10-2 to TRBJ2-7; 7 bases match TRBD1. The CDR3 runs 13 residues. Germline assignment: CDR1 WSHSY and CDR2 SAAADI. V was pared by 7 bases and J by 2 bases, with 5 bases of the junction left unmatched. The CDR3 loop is CASKGTEPYEQYF. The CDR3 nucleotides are TGCGCCAGCAAAGGGACAGAGCCCTACGAGCAGTACTTC.

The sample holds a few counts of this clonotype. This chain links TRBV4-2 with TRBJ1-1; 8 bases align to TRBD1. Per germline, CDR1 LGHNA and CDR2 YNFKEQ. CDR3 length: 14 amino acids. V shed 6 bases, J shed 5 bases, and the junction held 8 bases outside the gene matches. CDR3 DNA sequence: TGTGCCAGCAGTCGATTACAGGGGGGTACTGAAGCTTTCTTT. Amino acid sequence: CASSRLQGGTEAFF.

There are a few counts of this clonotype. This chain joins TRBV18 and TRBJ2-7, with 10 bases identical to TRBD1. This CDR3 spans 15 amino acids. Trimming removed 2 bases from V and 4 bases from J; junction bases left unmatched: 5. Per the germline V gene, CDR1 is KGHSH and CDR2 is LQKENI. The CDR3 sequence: CASSPTTGGGYEQYF. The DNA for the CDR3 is TGTGCCAGCTCACCAACGACAGGGGGCGGATACGAGCAGTACTTC. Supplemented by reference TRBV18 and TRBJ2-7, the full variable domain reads NAGVMQNPRHLVRRRGQEARLRCSPMKGHSHVYWYRQLPEEGLKFMVYLQKENIIDESGMPKERFSAEFPKEGPSILRIQQVVRGDSAAYFCASSPTTGGGYEQYFGPGTRLTVT.

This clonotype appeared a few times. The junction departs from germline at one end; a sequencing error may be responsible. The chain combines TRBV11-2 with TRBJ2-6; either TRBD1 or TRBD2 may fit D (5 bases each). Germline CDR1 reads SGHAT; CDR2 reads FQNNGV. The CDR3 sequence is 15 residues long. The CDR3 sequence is CASSVGSSGANVLTF. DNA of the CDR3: TGTGCCAGCAGCGTAGGGAGCTCTGGGGCTAACGTCCTGACTTTC.

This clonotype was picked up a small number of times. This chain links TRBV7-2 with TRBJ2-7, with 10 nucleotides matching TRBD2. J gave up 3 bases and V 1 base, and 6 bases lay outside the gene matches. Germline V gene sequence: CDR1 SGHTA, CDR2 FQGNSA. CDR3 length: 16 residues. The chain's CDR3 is CASSLGRTSGYYEQYF. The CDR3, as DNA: TGTGCCAGCAGCTTAGGTAGGACTAGCGGATACTACGAGCAGTACTTC.

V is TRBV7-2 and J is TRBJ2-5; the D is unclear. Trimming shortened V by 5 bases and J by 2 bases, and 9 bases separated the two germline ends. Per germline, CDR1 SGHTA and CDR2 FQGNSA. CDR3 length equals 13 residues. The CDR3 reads CASSRLDQETQYF. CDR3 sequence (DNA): TGTGCCAGCAGCCGTCTGGATCAAGAGACCCAGTACTTC.

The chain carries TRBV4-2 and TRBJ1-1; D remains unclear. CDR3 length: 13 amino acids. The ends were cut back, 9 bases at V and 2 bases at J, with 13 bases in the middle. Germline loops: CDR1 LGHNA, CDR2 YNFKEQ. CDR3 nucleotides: TGTGCCAGGGGCCCCGTCGACAACACTGAAGCTTTCTTT. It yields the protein CARGPVDNTEAFF.

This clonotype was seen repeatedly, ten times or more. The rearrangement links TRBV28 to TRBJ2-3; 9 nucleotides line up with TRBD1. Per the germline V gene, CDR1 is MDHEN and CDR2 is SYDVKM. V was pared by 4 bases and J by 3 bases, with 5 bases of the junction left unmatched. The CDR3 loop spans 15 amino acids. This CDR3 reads CASSSPGTGTDTQYF. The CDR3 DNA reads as TGTGCCAGCAGTTCGCCCGGGACAGGGACAGATACGCAGTATTTT.